The 32 T cell receptor beta chains reported below all come from one sample, sequenced in a study of beta chain features in type 1 diabetes. Notes on the study in general: Moderately but significantly shorter TCRB CDR3s were found in Type 1 diabetes patients in all four CD4+ subsets.

The study reverse transcribed the entire isolated RNA, so it sequenced expressed TCRB transcripts. Method: immunoSEQ multiplex PCR; TCRdb's copy keeps in-frame clones and lacks some. The top ten hold 0.03% to 0.04% of the sample, which has 630,000 or so clones, roughly 13% seen once. These receptors' targets are unknown. Sequencing input: naive CD4+ T cells from blood. These receptors were taken from a man aged 18 to 35 with type 1 diabetes.

This sequence joins TRBV5-1 and TRBJ2-7, with 7 bases fitting TRBD1. The CDR3 consists of 16 residues. CDR1 is SGHRS, CDR2 YFSETQ, per germline. V trimming: 2 bases; J trimming: 3 bases; junction bases outside the gene matches: 11. The CDR3 coding sequence is TGCGCCAGCAGCTTCCTGACAGGGTCCTTAGACTACGAGCAGTACTTC. Translation gives CASSFLTGSLDYEQYF. Together with reference TRBV5-1 and TRBJ2-7, the CDR3 gives the full variable domain: KAGVTQTPRYLIKTRGQQVTLSCSPISGHRSVSWYQQTPGQGLQFLFEYFSETQRNKGNFPGRFSGRQFSNSRSEMNVSTLELGDSALYLCASSFLTGSLDYEQYFGPGTRLTVT.

The rearrangement links TRBV4-2 to TRBJ1-5; D call uncertain. The CDR3 runs 15 residues. Trimming stripped 1 base from V and 2 bases from J, with 9 bases between. The germline gives CDR1 LGHNA, CDR2 YNFKEQ. The CDR3 region has the DNA TGTGCCAGCAGCCAAGTCGACGGGGGCAATCAGCCCCAGCATTTT. As protein: CASSQVDGGNQPQHF.

This clone turned up a few times. The chain links TRBV23-1 to TRBJ1-2, with D hard to call. TRBV23-1 is labeled an ORF, and its function is uncertain. CDR3 size: 13 residues. V was cut by 2 bases and J by 6 bases, with 10 bases left in between. CDR3 amino acids: CASSQSGRNGYTF. As DNA, the CDR3 is TGCGCCAGCAGTCAAAGCGGCCGGAATGGCTACACCTTC.

This clone was counted once. The V and J genes are TRBV9 and TRBJ2-3; TRBD1 matches 9 bases. V trimming: 3 bases; J trimming: 1 base; junction bases outside the gene matches: 3. The CDR3 contains 15 residues. CDR1 and CDR2 (germline): SGDLS, YYNGEE. The CDR3 DNA reads TGTGCCAGCAGCGGCCGGGACAGGGGCACAGATACGCAGTATTTT. Translation: CASSGRDRGTDTQYF.

This clone was detected only a few times. The chain has TRBV7-3 and TRBJ2-1; D is undetermined. With 0 bases removed from V and 4 bases from J, the gap between germline ends came to 10 bases. Germline V gene lookup returns CDR1 SGHTA and CDR2 FQGTGA. The CDR3 loop spans 15 amino acids. The CDR3 spells CASSLTSIGYNEQFF. The CDR3 nucleotides are TGTGCCAGCAGCTTAACTAGCATAGGATACAATGAGCAGTTCTTC.

In this sample, this clone turned up a few times. V usage is TRBV5-1 and J usage is TRBJ2-1; no clear D. Trimming took off 6 bases at V and 6 bases at J, with 13 bases between the two ends. The length of the CDR3 is 13 residues. Per the germline V gene, CDR1 is SGHRS and CDR2 is YFSETQ. The CDR3, as DNA: TGCGCCAGCACCCCCGAGAGGCGCAATGAGCAGTTCTTC. Translating it yields CASTPERRNEQFF.

This clone has only a few counts. J is TRBJ2-7 and V is TRBV2; 12 bases match TRBD1. Trimming took 6 bases from V and 5 from J; bases not matched to a gene: 2. Looked up from germline, CDR1 is SNHLY and CDR2 is FYNNEI. CDR3 length equals 13 residues. CDR3 in DNA: TGTGCCAGCAGGGGACAGGGGGCAAACGAGCAGTACTTC. This translates into CASRGQGANEQYF.

This rearrangement joins TRBV29-1 to TRBJ1-1, with 7 bases identical to TRBD1. Trimming removed 2 bases from V and 5 bases from J; junction bases left unmatched: 5. Germline V gene sequence: CDR1 SQVTM, CDR2 ANQGSEA. The CDR3 sequence is 13 residues long. The CDR3 protein is CSVERTGETEAFF. Here the CDR3 DNA reads TGCAGCGTTGAACGAACAGGGGAGACTGAAGCTTTCTTT.

This clone has only one observation. The gene calls are TRBV5-1 and TRBJ2-3, with D maybe TRBD2 (7 bases). V lost 0 bases and J lost 4, with 15 bases in between. This CDR3 comprises 16 residues. CDR1 is SGHRS and CDR2 is YFSETQ in the germline V gene. CDR3 protein: CASSLGRGREADTQYF. The CDR3 DNA reads TGCGCCAGCAGCTTGGGGCGGGGGCGAGAAGCAGATACGCAGTATTTT.

The chain uses TRBV18 and TRBJ2-2; no clear D gene. CDR1 and CDR2 (germline): KGHSH, LQKENI. Deletions cut 2 bases from V and 0 bases from J, with 10 bases between. There are 16 residues in the CDR3. The CDR3 DNA is TGTGCCAGCTCACCAAACGACATCGCGAACACCGGGGAGCTGTTTTTT. It translates to CASSPNDIANTGELFF.

The chain combines TRBV6-6 with TRBJ1-2, with 8 bases matching TRBD1. The J segment lost 8 bases and the V segment lost 0 bases, leaving 11 bases of the junction unmatched. The CDR3 length is 16 residues. Germline assignment: CDR1 MNHNY and CDR2 SVGAGI (reference sequence). CDR3 protein: CASSYSGTGAVLGYTF. As DNA, the CDR3 is TGTGCCAGCAGTTACTCTGGGACAGGCGCCGTGTTGGGCTACACCTTC.

The rearrangement uses TRBV29-1 and TRBJ1-2, with TRBD1 matching over 7 bases. Germline V gene sequence: CDR1 SQVTM, CDR2 ANQGSEA. The CDR3 runs to 15 residues. The V gene end was trimmed by 8 bases and the J gene end by 6 bases; junction bases not matched to a gene: 18. As DNA, the CDR3 is TGCAGCACGGAGAGTGTAGGCAGGGGGAGTCATGGCTACACCTTC. It codes for CSTESVGRGSHGYTF.

The chain uses TRBV7-9 and TRBJ2-4; D gene unclear. Trimming cost V 4 bases and J 8 bases, with 15 bases left between them. This CDR3 has 14 residues. Germline V CDR1 and CDR2: SEHNR, FQNEAQ (reference sequence). The CDR3 loop is CASSSQRPGHIQYF. DNA for the CDR3: TGTGCCAGCAGCTCCCAACGACCTGGACACATTCAGTACTTC.

This clone was picked up a small number of times. V and J are TRBV7-9 and TRBJ2-7; D is unclear. The CDR3 consists of 16 residues. CDR1 SEHNR and CDR2 FQNEAQ come from the germline V gene (reference sequence). Trimming removed 4 bases from V and 3 bases from J, with 19 bases in between. In DNA, the CDR3 is TGTGCCAGCAGCTCCGTCACGGGCGCCAGATTCTACGAGCAGTACTTC. This sequence encodes CASSSVTGARFYEQYF.

V gene TRBV18 combines with J gene TRBJ1-2; the D is unclear. The CDR3 length is 15 residues. V was trimmed by 6 bases and J by 0 bases, leaving 14 bases between them. The germline gives CDR1 KGHSH, CDR2 LQKENI. The CDR3 nucleotides read TGTGCCAGCTCCCTAACCGGGCAAGCTAACTATGGCTACACCTTC. This sequence encodes CASSLTGQANYGYTF. The full variable domain, completed using reference TRBV18 and TRBJ1-2, is NAGVMQNPRHLVRRRGQEARLRCSPMKGHSHVYWYRQLPEEGLKFMVYLQKENIIDESGMPKERFSAEFPKEGPSILRIQQVVRGDSAAYFCASSLTGQANYGYTFGSGTRLTVV.

The chain couples TRBV30 to TRBJ1-1; the D gene is possibly TRBD1 (5 bases). The germline V gene encodes CDR1 GTSNPN and CDR2 SVGIG (reference sequence). V was clipped by 1 base and J by 8 bases, with 8 bases between them. The CDR3 totals 11 residues. CDR3 coding DNA: TGTGCCTGGAGTGCGGGACCCGAAGCTTTCTTT. This sequence encodes CAWSAGPEAFF.

This clone was recorded a few times. The J gene is TRBJ2-3, the V gene TRBV27; 7 bases line up with TRBD2. The CDR3 runs 16 residues. The J segment lost 2 bases and the V segment lost 5 bases, leaving 10 bases of the junction unmatched. Germline V gives CDR1 MNHEY, CDR2 SMNVEV (reference sequence). DNA of the CDR3: TGTGCCAGCAGTATCCCCAGCGGGACGAACACAGATACGCAGTATTTT. Translation: CASSIPSGTNTDTQYF.

This chain joins TRBV5-1 and TRBJ2-5, with D hard to call. The CDR3 spans 12 residues. Trimming removed 4 bases from V and 7 bases from J, with 11 bases in between. Germline CDR1 SGHRS, CDR2 YFSETQ. The CDR3 DNA is TGCGCCAGCAGCCCGGGTCTTGGGACCCAGTACTTC. This sequence encodes CASSPGLGTQYF.

The V and J genes are TRBV4-1 and TRBJ1-1, with D unclear. Trimming took 3 bases from V and 3 from J, leaving 2 bases between them. Germline V gene data show CDR1 as MGHRA and CDR2 as YSYEKL. The CDR3 sequence is 11 residues long. CDR3 in amino acids: CASSHYTEAFF. The CDR3 nucleotides read TGCGCCAGCAGCCATTACACTGAAGCTTTCTTT.

V usage is TRBV4-3 and J usage is TRBJ2-2, with D perhaps TRBD2 (5 bases). Deletions cut 4 bases from V and 4 bases from J, with 13 bases between. CDR3 length: 15 residues. CDR1 and CDR2 (germline): LGHNA, YSLEER. CDR3 sequence (DNA): TGCGCCAGCAGCCCACTAGAACGGGGCACCGGGGAGCTGTTTTTT. It translates to CASSPLERGTGELFF.

This chain links TRBV10-2 with TRBJ2-3; tentatively, D is TRBD1 (5 bases). Trimming shortened V by 8 bases and J by 6 bases, and 12 bases separated the two germline ends. CDR1 and CDR2 from the germline V gene are WSHSY and SAAADI. The CDR3 runs 12 residues. The CDR3 DNA is TGCGCCAGCGGGGCGGTCACTGATACGCAGTATTTT. Translating it yields CASGAVTDTQYF.

The sample holds a few counts of this clone. The chain couples TRBV28 to TRBJ1-5, with D possibly being TRBD1 (5 bases). The CDR3 has 13 amino acids. The V end lost 7 bases, the J end lost 3 bases, and 10 bases lay between the germline ends. Germline CDR1 reads MDHEN; CDR2 reads SYDVKM. The CDR3 region has the DNA TGTGCCAGCAATGACAGACTCAATCAGCCCCAGCATTTT. Residues: CASNDRLNQPQHF.

The chain has TRBV6-5 and TRBJ1-1; D possibly corresponds to TRBD1 (5 bases). Trimming left V 2 bases short and J 1 base short, with 14 bases between. Germline lookup yields CDR1 MNHEY and CDR2 SVGAGI. The CDR3 consists of 16 residues. The CDR3 is CASSYVLQGPNTEAFF. CDR3 in DNA: TGTGCCAGCAGTTACGTTCTCCAGGGACCGAACACTGAAGCTTTCTTT.

This clone occurred a few times. The chain combines TRBV7-9 with TRBJ2-7, with D possibly being TRBD1 or TRBD2 (5 bases each). CDR3 length: 17 residues. V was clipped by 1 base and J by 1 base, with 17 bases between them. CDR1 SEHNR and CDR2 FQNEAQ come from the germline V gene (reference sequence). The CDR3 DNA is TGTGCCAGCAGCTTAGGACATGAGGGGCGCGGGTCCTACGAGCAGTACTTC. This sequence encodes CASSLGHEGRGSYEQYF.

V and J are TRBV29-1 and TRBJ2-7, with TRBD2 as a possible D gene (6 bases). Between the trimmed V and J ends, which lost 6 bases and 2 bases, there was a span of 14 bases. The CDR3 contains 13 residues. CDR1 and CDR2 (germline): SQVTM, ANQGSEA. The DNA of the CDR3 is TGCAGCGTCAGCGGGTCATCCGCCTACGAGCAGTACTTC. It codes for CSVSGSSAYEQYF.

This sequence joins TRBV2 and TRBJ1-5; D might be TRBD1 (6 bases). The CDR3 sequence is 13 residues long. Between the trimmed V and J ends, which lost 9 bases and 7 bases, there was a span of 16 bases. The V gene's germline CDR1 is SNHLY and CDR2 FYNNEI. The CDR3 DNA sequence: TGTGCCAGTCGGACAGAATCTGCCCAGCCCCAGCATTTT. It is translated as CASRTESAQPQHF. The full variable domain, its missing parts supplied by reference TRBV2 and TRBJ1-5, is EPEVTQTPSHQVTQMGQEVILRCVPISNHLYFYWYRQILGQKVEFLVSFYNNEISEKSEIFDDQFSVERPDGSNFTLKIRSTKLEDSAMYFCASRTESAQPQHFGDGTRLSIL.

The J gene is TRBJ2-3, the V gene TRBV5-4, with 7 nucleotides matching TRBD2. Per the germline V gene, CDR1 is SGHNT and CDR2 is YYREEE (reference sequence). J gave up 3 bases and V 7 bases, and 11 bases lay outside the gene matches. The CDR3 is made up of 15 amino acids. This CDR3 reads CASAPLAGVTDTQYF. CDR3 sequence (DNA): TGTGCCAGCGCTCCCCTGGCGGGAGTAACAGATACGCAGTATTTT.

The rearrangement joins TRBV7-3 to TRBJ1-5; the D gene is possibly TRBD1 (6 bases). The CDR3 totals 15 residues. Germline loops: CDR1 SGHTA, CDR2 FQGTGA. V was shortened by 2 bases and J by 3 bases, with 11 bases between the two germline ends. CDR3 coding DNA: TGTGCCAGCAGCTTAGCGGGACAAGACAATCAGCCCCAGCATTTT. Translation gives CASSLAGQDNQPQHF.

The J gene is TRBJ2-7, the V gene TRBV7-9; D assignment may be TRBD1 or TRBD2 (5 bases each). V was pared by 4 bases and J by 9 bases, with 16 bases between. In germline, CDR1 is SEHNR, CDR2 FQNEAQ (reference sequence). CDR3 length equals 13 residues. CDR3 sequence reads: CASSWGTPFRQYF. CDR3 bases: TGTGCCAGCAGCTGGGGGACCCCATTCCGGCAGTACTTC.

CDR3 DNA sequence: TGCAGCGTTGCCCTCCAGCGGGACATTCACAATGAGCAGTTCTTC. The encoded protein is CSVALQRDIHNEQFF. The rearrangement links TRBV29-1 to TRBJ2-1, with D maybe TRBD2 (7 bases). Trimming shortened V by 4 bases and J by 5 bases, and 18 bases separated the two germline ends. The germline CDR1 and CDR2 sequences are SQVTM and ANQGSEA. The CDR3 has 15 amino acids.

This clone came up a few times. CDR3 loop: CAWSAGTWTPSYTF. In DNA form, the CDR3 reads TGTGCCTGGAGTGCAGGGACATGGACGCCGAGCTACACCTTC. The rearrangement uses TRBV30 and TRBJ1-2; D is possibly TRBD1 (6 bases). Germline V gene sequence: CDR1 GTSNPN, CDR2 SVGIG (reference sequence). V gave up 1 base and J gave up 9 bases, with 18 bases separating them. The CDR3 is 14 amino acids.

This clone was seen only a few times. The chain has TRBV10-3 and TRBJ1-1, with D hard to call. Germline V gives CDR1 ENHRY, CDR2 SYGVKD. The CDR3 has 14 amino acids. V lost 7 bases and J lost 1, with 13 bases in between. The CDR3 is CAIKKMTENTEAFF. The CDR3, as DNA: TGTGCCATCAAGAAGATGACCGAGAACACTGAAGCTTTCTTT.